The source of this T cell receptor (beta chain) is a study of vaccination and CD4 T cells after COVID-19 (dated by TCRdb to between 2021 and 2024). General notes on the study: The convalescent cohort included six males and four females, with two Hispanic individuals, seven Caucasians, two Asians and one multiracial person. Overlapping spike peptide pools from SARS-CoV-2 and from the common cold coronaviruses HCoV-NL63, HCoV-OC43 and HCoV-229E were used as culture stimuli. At the TCR clonotype level, an earlier paper using these donors assessed memory CD4+ T cell crossreactivity between SARS-CoV-2 and common cold coronavirus spike proteins. Control cultures used a CEFX viral epitope pool as positive control, an HIV-1 Nef peptide pool as negative control, or no peptide. Post-COVID blood samples from convalescent patients were collected a median of 101 days after diagnosis, with a range of 35 to 161 days. The spike-specific CD4+ TCR repertoire was compared before and after mRNA vaccination in over nine COVID-19 convalescent patients and a few infection-naive healthy vaccine recipients. Post-vaccine blood samples were obtained a median of approximately 74 days after the second vaccine dose, with a range of about 12 to 241 days. Two doses of either the Pfizer-BioNTech BNT162b2 vaccine (n=8) or the Moderna mRNA-1273 vaccine (n=2) were administered to participants.

The study at large found these results: In convalescent patients, a median approximately 83% of post-vaccine SARS-CoV-2-reactive clones were detected only after vaccination, suggesting vaccine-specific priming. The median count of SARS-CoV-2-reactive clonotypes went up from 21 after infection to 30 to 40 after vaccination, although the change was not significant. The number of convalescent patients in the study was relatively small, and the study did not examine early timepoints following natural infection. Of the vaccine-specific clones in convalescent patients, 304 of 307, or nearly all, reacted only to SARS-CoV-2 spike and did not cross-react with common cold coronaviruses.

This clonotype came up a few times. Its antigen is still unknown. One base away there is no much larger clone; base qualities are not given. Library method: PCR. DNA from cultured CD4+ T cells was subjected to TCR sequencing with the Oncomine TCR Beta short-read assay at the Johns Hopkins FTIC core. The QIAamp micro DNA kit was used to extract genomic DNA from the cultured CD4+ T cells. Oncomine TCR Beta libraries from cultured CD4+ T cells were pooled using unique dual indexes and sequenced on an Illumina iSeq 100. Processing in the source paper ran as follows. Non-productive sequences were removed, and CDR3s not starting with C, not ending with F or W, or shorter than 7 amino acids were discarded. Antigen-specific clonotypes were identified with the MANAFEST web application by comparing peptide-stimulated wells with reference and other culture wells. Positive clones required FDR below 0.05, an odds ratio above 5, and productive frequency above 0.1% in at least two of three replicate wells. Cross-reactive clonotypes were defined as significantly expanded in both SARS-CoV-2 spike wells and at least one common cold coronavirus spike condition. CDR3 homology was assessed with Levenshtein distances (stringdist) and unrooted phylogenetic trees (ape) in R version 3.6.1. TCRdb passed the public sequencing reads through fastp at Q25 and MiXCR, retaining productive beta sequences. Rows with a matching CDR3 protein are joined into one entry that keeps the most common DNA and genes. The authors' filters were not applied to this entry. The table for this sample lists about 5,600 distinct CDR3 sequences; about 48% of them were counted only once. The ten top clones hold about 35% of the sample.

The sample's treatment or condition label, decoded: roughly 11-day PBMC culture with coronavirus spike peptide pools or control peptides (ViraFEST assay). CD4+ T cells from unexposed donors were collected before the COVID-19 pandemic (2011-2018). The ViraFEST assay was used in the study, in which antigen-specific T cells were expanded with peptide pools and expanded clonotypes were subsequently identified by TCR sequencing. Around 2 million PBMCs per well were cultured in IMDM with roughly 5.2% human AB serum and 7.5 to 10 IU/ml IL-2, plus 10 ug/ml peptide pools. On days 3 and 7, half of the culture medium was replaced with fresh IL-2-containing medium. After 10 days of culture, CD4+ T cells were isolated by negative selection with the EasySep CD4+ T cell isolation kit. As cell number allowed, CD4+ T cells from unexposed donors were tested for reactivity to SARS-CoV-2 S and N and to four common cold coronavirus spike pools. Ficoll-Paque Plus gradient centrifugation was used to isolate PBMCs from whole blood, and the isolated PBMCs were then either used fresh or cryopreserved at -140C. In general, triplicate wells were set up for every culture condition. The leukapheresis product used for the unexposed donors was purchased from a commercial source.

Trimming costs V 5 bases and J 3 bases, and their ends lie 14 bases apart. The CDR3 spans 15 residues, from the cysteine through the phenylalanine. Of all the DNA, just the CDR3 is kept, 45 bases in frame from base 1. Taken from the germline V gene, the CDR1 and CDR2 loops are SNHLY and FYNNEI. This sequence was found in a human donor in good health. The chain couples TRBV2 to TRBJ1-5; a tentative D call is TRBD1 (6 bases match). Sequences were obtained from CD4+ T cells from blood, cultured in vitro. At the DNA level, the sequence is TGTGCCAGCAGTAAAGAGGGGGGGGCCAATCAGCCCCAGCATTTT. The resulting protein is CASSKEGGANQPQHF. The variable domain in full, with residues beyond the CDR3 obtained from the reference TRBV2 and TRBJ1-5 genes, is EPEVTQTPSHQVTQMGQEVILRCVPISNHLYFYWYRQILGQKVEFLVSFYNNEISEKSEIFDDQFSVERPDGSNFTLKIRSTKLEDSAMYFCASSKEGGANQPQHFGDGTRLSIL.